This T cell receptor beta chain was identified during a study of cytomegalovirus exposure and HLA in healthy donors. The PCR was carried out with 60 Vbeta primers and 13 Jbeta primers. Generated by immunoSEQ multiplex PCR, the TCRdb table keeps only in-frame clones and is missing some. Of about 200,000 clones in the sample, roughly 68% were seen once. Regarding this clone: Antigen specificity is unknown.

Nominally healthy donors provided the samples, though records likely missed some immune exposures. Findings and limits, study-wide: In vitro checks showed that a few CMV-associated chains really do target CMV antigens.

The germline CDR1 and CDR2 sequences are SGHNT and YYREEE (reference sequence). This CDR3 has 17 amino acids. Trimming at V came to 4 bases and at J to 4 bases, leaving 14 bases not matched to a gene. The V call is TRBV5-4, the J call TRBJ1-2, with TRBD1 matching over 9 bases. The TCR originated in a woman aged 25 to 39 in good health and CMV-seronegative. The sample taken for sequencing was PBMCs. CDR3 sequence: CASSVRLLTGGFYGYTF. The CDR3 nucleotides read TGTGCCAGCAGCGTTCGACTCCTGACAGGGGGATTCTATGGCTACACCTTC.